The T cell receptor (beta chain) described here comes from a study of blood T cell repertoires in COVID-19. About the study: T cells, B-cell-depleted T cells, or PBMCs supplied cDNA or gDNA.

Unmatched junction bases numbered 1, after V lost 4 bases and J lost 3 bases. The CDR3 is made up of 13 amino acids. Per germline, CDR1 SEHNR and CDR2 FQNEAQ (reference sequence). Sequencing used immunoSEQ multiplex PCR; TCRdb keeps in-frame clones, though not all of them. The table lists a few hundred thousand clones, around four fifths of them singletons. Individuals drawn from around 24 US areas were roughly 18 to 95 years old. Donors were grouped by their self-reported clinical history. This TCR was recovered from a man between 40 and 49 years old who had recovered from COVID-19. V usage is TRBV7-9 and J usage is TRBJ2-3; TRBD1 agrees at 7 bases. The sample consisted of PBMCs or T cells enriched from blood (not recorded which). This chain's CDR3 is CASSSTGTDTQYF. The DNA of the CDR3 is TGTGCCAGCAGCTCGACAGGGACAGATACGCAGTATTTT.